This entry lists 29 T cell receptor beta chains sequenced from one sample in a study of shared clonotypes between healthy human individuals. Assay used: immunoSEQ multiplex PCR; TCRdb lists only in-frame clones, some missing. Here the sample spans about 2.4 million clones, 90% to 95% being singletons. Sequenced sample: naive CD4+ T cells from PBMCs. Described subset: CD45RA+ positively selected. Receptor source: a man in his late teens or twenties in good health. Some clones in this sample may be carry-over from other donors' samples.

The V and J genes are TRBV10-3 and TRBJ2-1; 14 nucleotides match TRBD2. This CDR3 has 15 residues. V lost 8 bases, J lost 8 bases, and 8 bases stayed unmatched. In germline, CDR1 is ENHRY, CDR2 SYGVKD. CDR3 coding DNA: TGTGCCATCGCCGGGACTAGCGGGAGTGTGTATGAGCAGTTCTTC. It translates to CAIAGTSGSVYEQFF.

The J gene is TRBJ1-2, the V gene TRBV5-4, with 10 bases lining up with TRBD1. Germline V lookup: CDR1 SGHNT, CDR2 YYREEE (reference sequence). Trimming removed 4 bases from V and 5 bases from J; junction bases left unmatched: 8. The CDR3 is 15 amino acids. CDR3 amino acids: CASSRTGGQVYGYTF. The CDR3 DNA follows: TGTGCCAGCAGCAGGACAGGGGGTCAGGTATATGGCTACACCTTC.

The chain is built from TRBV11-1 and TRBJ2-5, with D possibly TRBD1 on 6 matching bases. CDR1 SGHAT and CDR2 FQDESV come from the germline V gene (reference sequence). This CDR3 region has 14 residues. V was shortened by 1 base and J by 7 bases, with 13 bases between the two germline ends. CDR3 sequence (DNA): TGTGCCAGCAGCTTAGTCCAGGCAGGGGCGACCCAGTACTTC. Protein sequence: CASSLVQAGATQYF.

This chain joins TRBV10-2 and TRBJ2-1, with TRBD1 matching over 7 bases. Germline CDR1 is WSHSY and CDR2 is SAAADI. This CDR3 is 16 amino acids long. Losses at the gene ends were 6 bases for V and 8 bases for J; bases not matched to a gene: 16. The CDR3 protein is CASRTGTAQFLDEQFF. The CDR3 nucleotides read TGCGCCAGCAGGACCGGGACAGCACAGTTCCTAGATGAGCAGTTCTTC.

This chain uses TRBV4-1 with TRBJ2-2, with D tentatively TRBD1 (6 bases). This CDR3 contains 19 residues. The germline CDR1 and CDR2 sequences are MGHRA and YSYEKL. V lost 4 bases and J 6 bases, leaving 27 bases between the germline ends. CDR3 amino acids: CASSLTIGTSRGDPGELFF. CDR3 DNA: TGCGCCAGCAGCCTAACGATAGGGACATCCCGGGGTGACCCCGGGGAGCTGTTTTTT.

CDR3 protein: CASRQRTSGNTIYF. CDR3 DNA sequence: TGTGCCAGCAGGCAGAGAACCTCTGGAAACACCATATATTTT. The chain carries TRBV7-2 and TRBJ1-3; D is unresolved. Germline-derived CDR1 and CDR2 are SGHTA and FQGNSA. This CDR3 is built from 14 residues. V gave up 6 bases and J gave up 0 bases, with 9 bases separating them. Supplemented by reference TRBV7-2 and TRBJ1-3, the full variable domain reads GAGVSQSPSNKVTEKGKDVELRCDPISGHTALYWYRQSLGQGLEFLIYFQGNSAPDKSGLPSDRFSAERTGGSVSTLTIQRTQQEDSAVYLCASRQRTSGNTIYFGEGSWLTVV.

The gene calls are TRBV19 and TRBJ2-1, with D unclear. The V gene's germline CDR1 is LNHDA and CDR2 SQIVND (reference sequence). V was shortened by 6 bases and J by 6 bases, with 15 bases between the two germline ends. There are 14 residues in the CDR3. The CDR3 sequence: CASSIVVSSNEQFF. CDR3 DNA: TGTGCCAGTAGCATCGTTGTATCTAGCAATGAGCAGTTCTTC.

The rearrangement uses TRBV11-1 and TRBJ2-1; D perhaps matches TRBD1 (7 bases). This CDR3 comprises 11 residues. V lost 8 bases, J lost 13 bases, and 15 bases lay in between. Germline V gives CDR1 SGHAT, CDR2 FQDESV (reference sequence). The chain's CDR3 is CASLRGAIQFF. In nucleotides, the CDR3 is TGTGCCAGCCTCAGGGGGGCTATACAGTTCTTC. Complete variable domain (other parts from reference TRBV11-1 and TRBJ2-1): EAEVAQSPRYKITEKSQAVAFWCDPISGHATLYWYRQILGQGPELLVQFQDESVVDDSQLPKDRFSAERLKGVDSTLKIQPAELGDSAMYLCASLRGAIQFFGPGTRLTVL.

The rearrangement uses TRBV5-1 and TRBJ2-5; 9 bases line up with TRBD1. Germline loops: CDR1 SGHRS, CDR2 YFSETQ. The length of the CDR3 is 13 residues. V gave up 0 bases and J gave up 10 bases; unmatched junction bases: 4. CDR3: CASSLGTGEGQYF. CDR3 nucleotide sequence: TGCGCCAGCAGCTTGGGGACAGGGGAGGGCCAGTACTTC. Full variable domain (outside the CDR3, taken from reference TRBV5-1 and TRBJ2-5): KAGVTQTPRYLIKTRGQQVTLSCSPISGHRSVSWYQQTPGQGLQFLFEYFSETQRNKGNFPGRFSGRQFSNSRSEMNVSTLELGDSALYLCASSLGTGEGQYFGPGTRLLVL.

This clone has a single count. The chain joins TRBV4-1 to TRBJ1-2; 7 bases fit TRBD1. Germline V gene sequence: CDR1 MGHRA, CDR2 YSYEKL. This CDR3 contains 19 residues. The junction had 15 bases not matched to a gene; V was cut back by 2 bases and J by 0 bases. In DNA, the CDR3 is TGCGCCAGCAGCCAACCATGGGGGCCAGGGGGGGAATCTAACTATGGCTACACCTTC. This codes for CASSQPWGPGGESNYGYTF.

The rearrangement joins TRBV11-2 to TRBJ2-7; 8 bases are a match to TRBD2. The CDR3 contains 12 residues. Germline CDR1 SGHAT, CDR2 FQNNGV. V was clipped by 6 bases and J by 3 bases; unmatched bases: 1. The CDR3: CASRAGVYEQYF. The CDR3 nucleotides are TGTGCCAGCAGAGCGGGAGTCTACGAGCAGTACTTC. The whole variable domain, filled in from reference TRBV11-2 and TRBJ2-7, reads EAGVAQSPRYKIIEKRQSVAFWCNPISGHATLYWYQQILGQGPKLLIQFQNNGVVDDSQLPKDRFSAERLKGVDSTLKIQPAKLEDSAVYLCASRAGVYEQYFGPGTRLTVT.

The V and J genes are TRBV28 and TRBJ1-2, with D unclear. Germline values: CDR1 MDHEN, CDR2 SYDVKM. The V gene lost 8 bases and the J gene lost 7 bases, with 14 bases spanning the gap. This CDR3 spans 12 amino acids. CDR3 in DNA: TGTGCCAGCGGCTCGGGTAGGAGTGGCTACACCTTC. Its protein product is CASGSGRSGYTF.

The chain is built from TRBV7-3 and TRBJ2-5; 12 nucleotides match TRBD2. The CDR3 totals 19 residues. Germline assignment: CDR1 SGHTA and CDR2 FQGTGA. V was pared by 5 bases and J by 2 bases, with 15 bases of the junction left unmatched. The CDR3 here is CASSPAPPRLAGAQETQYF. The CDR3 nucleotides read TGTGCCAGCAGCCCCGCCCCGCCGAGACTAGCGGGAGCTCAAGAGACCCAGTACTTC.

The chain combines TRBV30 with TRBJ2-1, with D hard to call. CDR3 length equals 16 residues. V was trimmed by 0 bases and J by 1 base, leaving 13 bases between them. CDR1 and CDR2 from the germline V gene are GTSNPN and SVGIG (reference sequence). This CDR3 is CAWSVPPSRSYNEQFF. The CDR3 DNA reads as TGTGCCTGGAGTGTACCCCCCTCGCGGTCCTACAATGAGCAGTTCTTC.

This chain connects TRBV25-1 to TRBJ2-4; weak D call: TRBD2 (5 bases). Germline V gene data show CDR1 as MGHDK and CDR2 as SYGVNS. Trimming left V 2 bases short and J 13 bases short, with 12 bases between. This CDR3 comprises 12 residues. The CDR3, as DNA: TGTGCCAGCAGTGAAGGAGGCGAACCCCAGTACTTC. It codes for CASSEGGEPQYF. Complete variable domain (other parts from reference TRBV25-1 and TRBJ2-4): EADIYQTPRYLVIGTGKKITLECSQTMGHDKMYWYQQDPGMELHLIHYSYGVNSTEKGDLSSESTVSRIRTEHFPLTLESARPSHTSQYLCASSEGGEPQYFGAGTRLSVL.

The J gene is TRBJ2-7, the V gene TRBV11-1; 8 nucleotides match TRBD1. Trimming at V came to 6 bases and at J to 0 bases, leaving 7 bases not matched to a gene. This CDR3 has 15 amino acids. From germline, CDR1 is SGHAT and CDR2 FQDESV (reference sequence). CDR3 sequence: CASSHPGQASYEQYF. CDR3 DNA sequence: TGTGCCAGCAGTCATCCGGGACAGGCCTCCTACGAGCAGTACTTC.

This clone has a single count. The V call is TRBV27, the J call TRBJ2-7; D call uncertain. Germline V gene data show CDR1 as MNHEY and CDR2 as SMNVEV (reference sequence). Trimming removed 8 bases at V and 3 bases at J, with 11 bases between. The CDR3 consists of 12 residues. The DNA of the CDR3 is TGTGCCAGCGGGCCAATAAACTACGAGCAGTACTTC. Translating gives CASGPINYEQYF.

The rearrangement uses TRBV18 and TRBJ1-3; D is unclear. The CDR3 spans 14 residues. The germline gives CDR1 KGHSH, CDR2 LQKENI. Trimming removed 3 bases from V and 2 bases from J, with 8 bases in between. The CDR3 protein is CASSPQGTGNTIYF. The CDR3 DNA reads TGTGCCAGCTCACCCCAAGGGACTGGAAACACCATATATTTT.

For this clone: The junction does not match germline at one end; this may be a read error. V gene TRBV9 combines with J gene TRBJ1-1, with D uncertain. Germline V CDR1 and CDR2: SGDLS, YYNGEE. The length of the CDR3 is 13 residues. The CDR3 sequence is CASTVEEGTEAFF. The CDR3 bases are TGTGCCAGCACCGTAGAGGAAGGCACTGAAGCTTTCTTT.

The chain couples TRBV30 to TRBJ2-7, with a possible D match to TRBD2 (6 bases). Germline assignment: CDR1 GTSNPN and CDR2 SVGIG (reference sequence). The CDR3 is 12 amino acids. For the CDR3, the DNA is TGTGCTGGAGGAGGGGTTTTGTACGAGCAGTACTTC. This sequence encodes CAGGGVLYEQYF.

The V gene is TRBV29-1, the J gene TRBJ1-1; D is possibly TRBD1 (5 bases). Germline CDR1 reads SQVTM; CDR2 reads ANQGSEA. Trimming pared 5 bases from V and 1 base from J, leaving 14 bases between. This CDR3 has 14 amino acids. The CDR3 here is CSVSLQVRNTEAFF. The CDR3 nucleotides are TGCAGCGTTTCGTTACAGGTACGGAACACTGAAGCTTTCTTT.

The chain joins TRBV9 to TRBJ1-3; D is possibly TRBD1 (5 bases). The ends were cut back, 0 bases at V and 0 bases at J, with 13 bases in the middle. CDR3 length: 17 residues. Germline V CDR1 and CDR2: SGDLS, YYNGEE. This chain's CDR3 is CASSVEFGGDSGNTIYF. Written as DNA, the CDR3 is TGTGCCAGCAGCGTAGAATTCGGGGGTGACTCTGGAAACACCATATATTTT.

The gene calls are TRBV25-1 and TRBJ2-3; D is possibly TRBD1 (6 bases). V was shortened by 10 bases and J by 0 bases, with 14 bases between the two germline ends. CDR3 length equals 14 residues. From germline, CDR1 is MGHDK and CDR2 SYGVNS. The CDR3 sequence is CAKTDRTSTDTQYF. The CDR3, as DNA: TGTGCCAAGACGGACAGAACTAGCACAGATACGCAGTATTTT.

This chain uses TRBV7-9 with TRBJ2-3, with D unclear. This CDR3 region has 16 residues. Trimming left V 4 bases short and J 0 bases short, with 14 bases between. CDR1 and CDR2 (germline): SEHNR, FQNEAQ (reference sequence). CDR3 sequence reads: CASSSPLPSSTDTQYF. CDR3 in DNA: TGTGCCAGCAGCTCCCCCCTGCCGTCTAGCACAGATACGCAGTATTTT.

J is TRBJ1-1 and V is TRBV5-1; D is unclear. V was trimmed by 0 bases and J by 2 bases, leaving 8 bases between them. Germline V gene data show CDR1 as SGHRS and CDR2 as YFSETQ. The CDR3 covers 14 residues. The CDR3, as DNA: TGCGCCAGCAGCTTGGCCTCTTCCAACACTGAAGCTTTCTTT. As protein: CASSLASSNTEAFF.

The CDR3 sequence: CASSQGSGRGKFF. The CDR3 nucleotides are TGTGCCAGCAGCCAGGGTAGCGGGAGGGGGAAGTTCTTC. The chain links TRBV4-2 to TRBJ2-1; 11 positions agree with TRBD2. The trim removed 3 bases at V and 14 bases at J, leaving 6 bases unmatched. The CDR3 is 13 residues long. Germline V gives CDR1 LGHNA, CDR2 YNFKEQ.

The chain recombines TRBV5-1 with TRBJ2-3; D may correspond to TRBD1 or TRBD2 (5 bases each). Per the germline V gene, CDR1 is SGHRS and CDR2 is YFSETQ. V lost 2 bases, J lost 1 base, and 14 bases lay in between. The CDR3 is 16 amino acids. CDR3 in amino acids: CASSFRGPQGTDTQYF. The DNA for the CDR3 is TGCGCCAGCAGCTTCCGGGGCCCACAGGGCACAGATACGCAGTATTTT.

The chain joins TRBV25-1 to TRBJ2-3, with 8 bases matching TRBD2. The trim removed 6 bases at V and 3 bases at J, leaving 5 bases unmatched. The V gene's germline CDR1 is MGHDK and CDR2 SYGVNS. The CDR3 length is 14 residues. This CDR3 reads CASSPGLETDTQYF. For the CDR3, the DNA is TGTGCCAGCAGCCCGGGACTAGAAACAGATACGCAGTATTTT. Full variable domain (rest looked up from reference TRBV25-1 and TRBJ2-3): EADIYQTPRYLVIGTGKKITLECSQTMGHDKMYWYQQDPGMELHLIHYSYGVNSTEKGDLSSESTVSRIRTEHFPLTLESARPSHTSQYLCASSPGLETDTQYFGPGTRLTVL.

The rearrangement links TRBV25-1 to TRBJ2-7; unclear D gene. The CDR3 runs 13 residues. V was shortened by 3 bases and J by 4 bases, with 10 bases between the two germline ends. From germline, CDR1 is MGHDK and CDR2 SYGVNS. CDR3 loop: CASSDPSGYEQYF. For the CDR3, the DNA is TGTGCCAGCAGTGATCCCTCCGGGTACGAGCAGTACTTC.